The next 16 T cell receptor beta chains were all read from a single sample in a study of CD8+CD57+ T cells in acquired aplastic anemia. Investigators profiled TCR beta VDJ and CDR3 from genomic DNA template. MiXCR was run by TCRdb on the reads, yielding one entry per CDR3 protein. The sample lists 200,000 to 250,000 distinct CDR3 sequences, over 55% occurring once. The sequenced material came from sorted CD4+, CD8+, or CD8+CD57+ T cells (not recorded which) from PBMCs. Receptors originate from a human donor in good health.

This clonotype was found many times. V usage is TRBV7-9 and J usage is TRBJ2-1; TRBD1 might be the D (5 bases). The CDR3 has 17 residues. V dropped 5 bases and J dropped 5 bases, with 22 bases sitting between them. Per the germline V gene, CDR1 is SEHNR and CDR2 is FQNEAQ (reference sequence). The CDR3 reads CASSQRSSSARDNEQFF. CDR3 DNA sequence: TGTGCCAGCAGCCAACGTTCGTCCAGCGCCAGGGACAATGAGCAGTTCTTC. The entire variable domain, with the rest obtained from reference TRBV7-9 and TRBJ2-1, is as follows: DTGVSQNPRHKITKRGQNVTFRCDPISEHNRLYWYRQTLGQGPEFLTYFQNEAQLEKSRLLSDRFSAERPKGSFSTLEIQRTEQGDSAMYLCASSQRSSSARDNEQFFGPGTRLTVL.

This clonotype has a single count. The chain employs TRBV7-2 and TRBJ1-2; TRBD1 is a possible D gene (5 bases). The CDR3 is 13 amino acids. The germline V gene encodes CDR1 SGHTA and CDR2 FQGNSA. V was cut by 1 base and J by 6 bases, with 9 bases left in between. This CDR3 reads CASSLGGADGYTF. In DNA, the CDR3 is TGTGCCAGCAGCTTAGGAGGGGCGGATGGCTACACCTTC.

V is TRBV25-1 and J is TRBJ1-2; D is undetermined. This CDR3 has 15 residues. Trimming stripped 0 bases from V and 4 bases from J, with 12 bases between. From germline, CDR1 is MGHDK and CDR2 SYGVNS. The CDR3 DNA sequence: TGTGCCAGCAGTGAATATTTAGAGGATAGCTATGGCTACACCTTC. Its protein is CASSEYLEDSYGYTF.

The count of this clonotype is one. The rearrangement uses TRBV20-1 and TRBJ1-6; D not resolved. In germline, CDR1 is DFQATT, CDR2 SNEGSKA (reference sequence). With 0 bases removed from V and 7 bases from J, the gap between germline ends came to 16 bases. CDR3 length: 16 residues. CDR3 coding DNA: TGCAGTGCTAGAGATCCGGCACCGTCGGGGAATTCACCCCTCCACTTT. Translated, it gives CSARDPAPSGNSPLHF.

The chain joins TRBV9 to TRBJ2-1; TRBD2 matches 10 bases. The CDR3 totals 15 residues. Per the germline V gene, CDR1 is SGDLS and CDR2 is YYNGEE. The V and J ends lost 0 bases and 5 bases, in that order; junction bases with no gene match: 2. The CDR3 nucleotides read TGTGCCAGCAGCGTAGCCCTAGCGGGGGACAATGAGCAGTTCTTC. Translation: CASSVALAGDNEQFF.

This CDR3 is CASSSHSGLYNEQFF. CDR3 DNA sequence: TGTGCCAGCAGCTCCCATAGCGGGCTATACAATGAGCAGTTCTTC. The chain couples TRBV7-2 to TRBJ2-1; TRBD2 matches 7 bases. CDR1 and CDR2 (germline): SGHTA, FQGNSA. The CDR3 extends over 15 amino acids. J was trimmed by 4 bases and V by 4 bases; bases with no gene match: 7.

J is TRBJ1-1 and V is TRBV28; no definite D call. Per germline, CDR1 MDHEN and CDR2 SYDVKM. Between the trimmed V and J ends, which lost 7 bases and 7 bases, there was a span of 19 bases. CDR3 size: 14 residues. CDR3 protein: CASTPPGSEDEAFF. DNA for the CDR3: TGTGCCAGCACCCCCCCGGGGTCCGAGGATGAAGCTTTCTTT.

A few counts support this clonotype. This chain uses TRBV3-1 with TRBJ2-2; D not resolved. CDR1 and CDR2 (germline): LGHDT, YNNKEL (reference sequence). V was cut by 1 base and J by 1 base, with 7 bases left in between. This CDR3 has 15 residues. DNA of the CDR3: TGTGCCAGCAGCCAAGTGGTAGAGAACACCGGGGAGCTGTTTTTT. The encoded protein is CASSQVVENTGELFF.

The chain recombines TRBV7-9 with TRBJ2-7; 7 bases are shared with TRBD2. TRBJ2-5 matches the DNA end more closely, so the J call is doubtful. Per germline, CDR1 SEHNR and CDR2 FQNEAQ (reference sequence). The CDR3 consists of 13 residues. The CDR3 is CASRESGGETQYF. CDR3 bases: TGTGCCAGCAGGGAGTCGGGGGGAGAGACCCAGTACTTC.

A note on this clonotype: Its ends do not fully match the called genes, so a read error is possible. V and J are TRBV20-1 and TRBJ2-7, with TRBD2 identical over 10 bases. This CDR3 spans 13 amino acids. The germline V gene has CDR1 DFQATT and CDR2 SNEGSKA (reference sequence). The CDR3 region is CSANGLADREQYF. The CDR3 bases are TGCAGTGCTAATGGACTAGCGGACCGCGAGCAGTACTTT.

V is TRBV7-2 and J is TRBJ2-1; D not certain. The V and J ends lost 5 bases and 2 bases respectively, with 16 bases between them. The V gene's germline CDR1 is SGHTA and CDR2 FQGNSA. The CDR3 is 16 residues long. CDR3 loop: CASSPQVGRTYNEQFF. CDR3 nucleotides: TGTGCCAGCAGCCCCCAGGTAGGAAGAACCTACAATGAGCAGTTCTTC.

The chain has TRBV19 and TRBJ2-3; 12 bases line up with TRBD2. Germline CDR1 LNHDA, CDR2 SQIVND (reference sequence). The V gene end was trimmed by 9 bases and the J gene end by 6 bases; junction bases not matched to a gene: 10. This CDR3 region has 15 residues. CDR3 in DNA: TGTGCCAGCCGAAGACTAGCGGGGGACCTTGATACGCAGTATTTT. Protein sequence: CASRRLAGDLDTQYF.

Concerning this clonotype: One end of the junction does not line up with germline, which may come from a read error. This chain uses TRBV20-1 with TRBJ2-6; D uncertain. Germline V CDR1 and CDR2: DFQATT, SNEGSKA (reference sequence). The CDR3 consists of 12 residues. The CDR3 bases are TGCAGTGCTAGAGATCAGGCAGGCGGTGAAGCTTTC. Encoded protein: CSARDQAGGEAF.

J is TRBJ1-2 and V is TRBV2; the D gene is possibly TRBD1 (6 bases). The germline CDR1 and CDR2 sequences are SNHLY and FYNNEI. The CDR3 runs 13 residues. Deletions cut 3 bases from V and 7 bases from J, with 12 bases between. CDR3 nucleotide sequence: TGTGCCAGCAGTGAGGGGGGGGCAGCTGGCTACACCTTC. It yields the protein CASSEGGAAGYTF.

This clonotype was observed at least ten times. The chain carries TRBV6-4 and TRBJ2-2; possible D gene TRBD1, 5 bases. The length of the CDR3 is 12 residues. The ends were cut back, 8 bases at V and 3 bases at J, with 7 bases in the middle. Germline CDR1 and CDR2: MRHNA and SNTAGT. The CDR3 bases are TGTGCCAGCCTAGGGGACACCGGGGAGCTGTTTTTT. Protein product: CASLGDTGELFF.

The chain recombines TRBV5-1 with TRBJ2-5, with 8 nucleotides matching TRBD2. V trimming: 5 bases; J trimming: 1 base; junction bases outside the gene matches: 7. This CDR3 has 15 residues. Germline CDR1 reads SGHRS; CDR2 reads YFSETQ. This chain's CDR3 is CASRTGTRVQETQYF. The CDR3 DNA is TGCGCCAGCAGAACCGGGACTAGGGTCCAAGAGACCCAGTACTTC. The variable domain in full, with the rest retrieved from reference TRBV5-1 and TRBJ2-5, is KAGVTQTPRYLIKTRGQQVTLSCSPISGHRSVSWYQQTPGQGLQFLFEYFSETQRNKGNFPGRFSGRQFSNSRSEMNVSTLELGDSALYLCASRTGTRVQETQYFGPGTRLLVL.